These 9 T cell receptor beta chains share one sample of origin, sequenced in a study of blood T cell repertoires in COVID-19. Repertoires were generated with immunoSEQ multiplex PCR, while TCRdb's copy carries only in-frame clones and drops some. There are roughly 400,000 clones in the sample; about 88% occur only once, and approximately 1.5% lies in the top ten. Sequencing input: PBMCs or T cells enriched from blood (not recorded which). The origin of the receptors is a woman between 18 and 29 years old who had been exposed to COVID-19.

The table lists this clone with a few counts. This chain connects TRBV5-4 to TRBJ1-6; 9 bases align to TRBD1. J gave up 10 bases and V 3 bases, and 8 bases lay outside the gene matches. This CDR3 comprises 15 residues. Per germline, CDR1 SGHNT and CDR2 YYREEE (reference sequence). The CDR3 DNA is TGTGCCAGCAGCTCTACAGGGGGCGCGGGGTCACCCCTCCACTTT. It codes for CASSSTGGAGSPLHF.

The rearrangement links TRBV3-1 (or the pseudogene TRBV3-2) to TRBJ2-5; 11 positions match TRBD2. Germline V lookup: CDR1 LGHDT, CDR2 YNNKEL (reference sequence). The CDR3 contains 18 residues. After removal of 4 bases from V and 0 bases from J, the junction contained 10 bases not matched to a gene. The CDR3 loop reads CASSRGGLAGGYQETQYF. The CDR3 bases are TGTGCCAGCAGCCGAGGTGGGCTAGCGGGGGGTTACCAAGAGACCCAGTACTTC.

The chain couples TRBV7-8 to TRBJ2-2; the D gene is possibly TRBD1 (5 bases). Germline-derived CDR1 and CDR2 are SGHVS and FQNEAQ. The CDR3 is 14 amino acids. V lost 8 bases, J lost 4 bases, and 14 bases lay in between. The CDR3 nucleotides read TGTGCCAGCGGCAAGGGGTCTCGCACCGGGGAGCTGTTTTTT. As protein: CASGKGSRTGELFF.

The rearrangement links TRBV4-2 to TRBJ2-1; D possibly corresponds to TRBD1 (6 bases). Germline V gene lookup returns CDR1 LGHNA and CDR2 YNFKEQ. The CDR3 covers 11 residues. V gave up 1 base and J gave up 13 bases, with 8 bases separating them. The CDR3 nucleotides read TGTGCCAGCAGCCAAGGACAGGAACAGTTCTTC. As protein: CASSQGQEQFF.

This clone was detected many times. The chain combines TRBV4-3 with TRBJ1-4; maybe TRBD1 (5 bases). The germline gives CDR1 LGHNA, CDR2 YSLEER. V lost 1 base, J lost 7 bases, and 13 bases lay in between. The CDR3 sequence is 15 residues long. This chain's CDR3 is CASSQVKGAGEKLFF. The DNA of the CDR3 is TGCGCCAGCAGCCAAGTTAAAGGGGCTGGTGAAAAACTGTTTTTT.

A few counts support this clone. CDR3 DNA sequence: TGCGCCAGCAGCCCGAAGACAGGCAAGAATGAAAAACTGTTTTTT. Translating it yields CASSPKTGKNEKLFF. The chain recombines TRBV4-3 with TRBJ1-4; D is possibly TRBD1 (6 bases). V was trimmed by 4 bases and J by 5 bases, leaving 14 bases between them. Germline-derived CDR1 and CDR2 are LGHNA and YSLEER. The CDR3 is made up of 15 amino acids.

This clone has only one observation. The rearrangement uses TRBV28 and TRBJ1-5, with TRBD1 identical over 11 bases. Trimming took 4 bases from V and 5 from J; bases not matched to a gene: 7. CDR3 length: 16 residues. Germline values: CDR1 MDHEN, CDR2 SYDVKM. This CDR3 is CASSSRGQGGYQPQHF. The CDR3 DNA sequence: TGTGCCAGCAGTTCCCGGGGACAGGGGGGATATCAGCCCCAGCATTTT. The full variable domain, rest sourced from reference TRBV28 and TRBJ1-5, is DVKVTQSSRYLVKRTGEKVFLECVQDMDHENMFWYRQDPGLGLRLIYFSYDVKMKEKGDIPEGYSVSREKKERFSLILESASTNQTSMYLCASSSRGQGGYQPQHFGDGTRLSIL.

The chain joins TRBV28 to TRBJ1-1; D possibly corresponds to TRBD1 (6 bases). Trimming took 4 bases from V and 4 from J, leaving 13 bases between them. Looked up from germline, CDR1 is MDHEN and CDR2 is SYDVKM. The CDR3 length is 14 residues. In DNA, the CDR3 is TGTGCCAGCAGTTGGGGAGGGGGGCTCACTGAAGCTTTCTTT. This encodes CASSWGGGLTEAFF.

This clone occurred a few times. The J gene is TRBJ2-7, the V gene TRBV27, with TRBD2 matching over 13 bases. The V gene end was trimmed by 7 bases and the J gene end by 3 bases; junction bases not matched to a gene: 6. Germline V lookup: CDR1 MNHEY, CDR2 SMNVEV (reference sequence). This CDR3 has 15 amino acids. This CDR3 reads CASKLAGGPLYEQYF. In DNA, the CDR3 is TGTGCCAGCAAACTAGCGGGAGGGCCACTCTACGAGCAGTACTTC.